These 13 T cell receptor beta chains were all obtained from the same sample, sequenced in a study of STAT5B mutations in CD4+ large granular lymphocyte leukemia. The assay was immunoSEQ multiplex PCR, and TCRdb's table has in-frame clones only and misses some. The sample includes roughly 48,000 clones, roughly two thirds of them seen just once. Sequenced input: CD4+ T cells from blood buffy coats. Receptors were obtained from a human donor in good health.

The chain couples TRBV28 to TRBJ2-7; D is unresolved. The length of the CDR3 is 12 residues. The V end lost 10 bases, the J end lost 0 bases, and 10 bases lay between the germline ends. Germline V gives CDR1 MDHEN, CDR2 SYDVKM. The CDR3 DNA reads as TGTGCCAACAATAAGGGCTCCTACGAGCAGTACGTC. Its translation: CANNKGSYEQYV.

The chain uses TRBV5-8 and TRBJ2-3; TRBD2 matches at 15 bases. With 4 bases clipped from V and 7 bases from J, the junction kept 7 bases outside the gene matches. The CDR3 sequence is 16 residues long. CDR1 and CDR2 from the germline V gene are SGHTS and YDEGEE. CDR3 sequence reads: CASSPRTSGGVNTQYF. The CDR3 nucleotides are TGTGCCAGCAGCCCGCGGACTAGCGGGGGGGTAAATACGCAGTATTTT.

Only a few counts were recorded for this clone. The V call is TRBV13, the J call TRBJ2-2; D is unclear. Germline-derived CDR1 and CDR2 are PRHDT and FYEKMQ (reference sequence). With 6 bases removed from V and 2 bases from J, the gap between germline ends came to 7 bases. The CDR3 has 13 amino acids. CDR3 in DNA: TGTGCCAGCAGTCGGTACAACACCGGGGAGCTGTTTTTT. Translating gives CASSRYNTGELFF.

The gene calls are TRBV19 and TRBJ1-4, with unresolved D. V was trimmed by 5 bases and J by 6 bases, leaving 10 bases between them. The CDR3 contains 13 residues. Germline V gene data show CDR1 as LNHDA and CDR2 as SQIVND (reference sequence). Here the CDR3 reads CASSAPNDEKLFF. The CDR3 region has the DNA TGTGCCAGTAGTGCCCCAAATGATGAAAAACTGTTTTTT.

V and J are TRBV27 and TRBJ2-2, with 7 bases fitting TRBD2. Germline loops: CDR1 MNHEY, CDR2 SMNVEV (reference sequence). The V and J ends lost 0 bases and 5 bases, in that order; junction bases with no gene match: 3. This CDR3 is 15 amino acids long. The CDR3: CASSLSMGGTGELFF. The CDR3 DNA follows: TGTGCCAGCAGTTTATCGATGGGGGGGACCGGGGAGCTGTTTTTT.

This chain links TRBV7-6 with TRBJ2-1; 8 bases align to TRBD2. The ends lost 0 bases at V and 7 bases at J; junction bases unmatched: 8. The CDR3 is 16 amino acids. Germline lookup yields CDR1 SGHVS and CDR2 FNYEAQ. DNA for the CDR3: TGTGCCAGCAGCTTAGCGCAAGCGGGGGTGTTGAATGAGCAGTTCTTC. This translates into CASSLAQAGVLNEQFF.

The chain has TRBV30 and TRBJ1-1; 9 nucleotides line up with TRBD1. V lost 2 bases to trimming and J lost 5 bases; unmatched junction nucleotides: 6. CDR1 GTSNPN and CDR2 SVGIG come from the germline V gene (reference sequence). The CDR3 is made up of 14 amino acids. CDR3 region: CAWSRGQGGTEAFF. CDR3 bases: TGTGCCTGGAGTAGGGGACAGGGAGGGACTGAAGCTTTCTTT.

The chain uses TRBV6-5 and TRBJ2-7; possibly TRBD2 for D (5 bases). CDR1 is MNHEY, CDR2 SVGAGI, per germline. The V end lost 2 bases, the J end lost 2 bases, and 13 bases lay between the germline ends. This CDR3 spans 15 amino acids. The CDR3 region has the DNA TGTGCCAGCAGTTACGCGGCTAGCTCTCCCTACGAGCAGTACTTC. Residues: CASSYAASSPYEQYF.

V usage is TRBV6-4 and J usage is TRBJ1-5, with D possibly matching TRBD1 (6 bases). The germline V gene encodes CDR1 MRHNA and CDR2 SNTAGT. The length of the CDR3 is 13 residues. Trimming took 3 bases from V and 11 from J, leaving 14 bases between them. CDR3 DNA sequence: TGTGCCAGCAGTGAGGTACAGGGAACGACCCAGCATTTT. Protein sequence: CASSEVQGTTQHF.

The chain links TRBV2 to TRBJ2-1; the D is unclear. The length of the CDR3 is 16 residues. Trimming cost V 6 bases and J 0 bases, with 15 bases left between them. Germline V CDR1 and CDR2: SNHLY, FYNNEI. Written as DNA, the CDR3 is TGTGCCAGCAGCCGATCTCGGGTCGACTCCTACAATGAGCAGTTCTTC. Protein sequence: CASSRSRVDSYNEQFF.

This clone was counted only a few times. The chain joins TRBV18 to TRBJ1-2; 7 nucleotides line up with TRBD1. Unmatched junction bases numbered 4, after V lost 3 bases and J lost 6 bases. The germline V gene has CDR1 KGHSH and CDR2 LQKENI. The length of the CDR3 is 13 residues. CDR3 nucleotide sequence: TGTGCCAGCTCACCGAGGCAGGGGGATGGCTACACCTTC. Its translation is CASSPRQGDGYTF.

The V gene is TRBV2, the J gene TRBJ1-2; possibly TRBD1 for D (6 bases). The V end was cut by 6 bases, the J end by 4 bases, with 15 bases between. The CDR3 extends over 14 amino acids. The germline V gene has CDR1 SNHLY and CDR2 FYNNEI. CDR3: CASRQGQRSYGYTF. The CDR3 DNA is TGTGCCAGCAGGCAAGGACAGAGAAGCTATGGCTACACCTTC. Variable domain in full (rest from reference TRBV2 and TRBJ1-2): EPEVTQTPSHQVTQMGQEVILRCVPISNHLYFYWYRQILGQKVEFLVSFYNNEISEKSEIFDDQFSVERPDGSNFTLKIRSTKLEDSAMYFCASRQGQRSYGYTFGSGTRLTVV.

The chain's CDR3 is CASSADRGGYNEQFF. As DNA, the CDR3 is TGTGCCAGCAGCGCGGACAGGGGGGGCTACAATGAGCAGTTCTTC. The V and J genes are TRBV6-5 and TRBJ2-1; TRBD1 aligns across 10 bases. This CDR3 region has 15 residues. V trimming: 6 bases; J trimming: 3 bases; junction bases outside the gene matches: 5. CDR1 is MNHEY, CDR2 SVGAGI, per germline.